This T cell receptor beta chain was sequenced in a study of cytomegalovirus exposure and HLA in healthy donors. Study at large: Unique TCR beta sequences numbering 120 million or so came from 190 million or so T cells in an earlier analysis.

General study findings and limits: In vitro checks showed that a few CMV-associated chains really do target CMV antigens. In a later analysis, a missense DCLRE1C variant was linked to TCR beta V- and J-gene trimming. Most of the TCR beta V segments (in an earlier analysis) were productive either about 90% or about 30% of the time.

As for this clone: No antigen is known for it.

Trimming pared 0 bases from V and 0 bases from J, leaving 7 bases between. The CDR3 totals 15 residues. The V gene's germline CDR1 is SGHTA and CDR2 FQGNSA. A multiplex PCR was run with 60 Vbeta primers and 13 Jbeta primers. Only in-frame clones appear in the TCRdb table, and some are missing; sequencing was by immunoSEQ multiplex PCR. The sample has about 190,000 clones, 70% to 80% seen once; the top ten hold around 2.2%. This sequence joins TRBV7-2 and TRBJ2-3, with D possibly TRBD2 on 5 matching bases. The sequence was collected from a woman in her 30s in good health and CMV-seropositive. Sequenced material: PBMCs. Here the CDR3 reads CASSLAGASTDTQYF. As DNA, the CDR3 is TGTGCCAGCAGCTTAGCGGGAGCGAGCACAGATACGCAGTATTTT.